Presented here are 26 T cell receptor beta chains from one specimen sequenced in a study of beta chain features in type 1 diabetes. What was sequenced were expressed TCRB transcripts, since all of the isolated RNA had been reverse transcribed. Generated by immunoSEQ multiplex PCR, the TCRdb table keeps only in-frame clones and is missing some. The data hold under 250,000 clones, with roughly 13% observed a single time. Material for sequencing was naive CD4+ T cells from blood. These receptors originate from a woman aged 40-49 years in good health.

This clone showed up just a few times. The V and J genes are TRBV7-2 and TRBJ1-2, with D possibly TRBD1 on 5 matching bases. Trimming left V 1 base short and J 0 bases short, with 6 bases between. The germline V gene encodes CDR1 SGHTA and CDR2 FQGNSA. The CDR3 totals 14 residues. CDR3 nucleotides: TGTGCCAGCAGCTTAGGGACATCTAACTATGGCTACACCTTC. This sequence encodes CASSLGTSNYGYTF.

The chain joins TRBV6-1 to TRBJ2-7; D is unresolved. The germline CDR1 and CDR2 sequences are MNHNS and SASEGT. Deletions cut 6 bases from V and 2 bases from J, with 14 bases between. The CDR3 is made up of 14 amino acids. The CDR3 DNA follows: TGTGCCAGCAGACCCACCGGGTCCCCCTACGAGCAGTACTTC. It codes for CASRPTGSPYEQYF.

The chain is built from TRBV9 and TRBJ2-5, with D uncertain. The V end lost 2 bases, the J end lost 7 bases, and 9 bases lay between the germline ends. Germline CDR1 reads SGDLS; CDR2 reads YYNGEE. This CDR3 comprises 12 residues. The CDR3 DNA is TGTGCCAGCAGCGTTACCGGTGGGACCCAGTACTTC. This codes for CASSVTGGTQYF.

This clone was observed a handful of times. V is TRBV18 and J is TRBJ2-7; TRBD2 is a possible D gene (5 bases). From germline, CDR1 is KGHSH and CDR2 LQKENI. CDR3 size: 13 residues. V lost 4 bases, J lost 3 bases, and 10 bases lay in between. Here the CDR3 DNA reads TGTGCCAGCTCACAACTAGAAAACTACGAGCAGTACTTC. Amino acid sequence: CASSQLENYEQYF. The full variable domain, its missing parts supplied by reference TRBV18 and TRBJ2-7, is NAGVMQNPRHLVRRRGQEARLRCSPMKGHSHVYWYRQLPEEGLKFMVYLQKENIIDESGMPKERFSAEFPKEGPSILRIQQVVRGDSAAYFCASSQLENYEQYFGPGTRLTVT.

This clone was counted only a few times. This sequence joins TRBV7-9 and TRBJ1-5; a possible D gene is TRBD1 (6 bases). The germline gives CDR1 SEHNR, CDR2 FQNEAQ (reference sequence). The V gene lost 1 base and the J gene lost 0 bases, with 13 bases spanning the gap. The CDR3 spans 17 residues. CDR3 nucleotide sequence: TGTGCCAGCAGCTTAGGAGGAGGGGGGGGTAGCAATCAGCCCCAGCATTTT. Its translation is CASSLGGGGGSNQPQHF.

In its sample, this clone was seen a few times. The chain employs TRBV7-6 and TRBJ2-7, with 7 positions matching TRBD1. Unmatched junction bases numbered 8, after V lost 1 base and J lost 5 bases. Looked up from germline, CDR1 is SGHVS and CDR2 is FNYEAQ. The CDR3 is 15 residues long. The CDR3 sequence: CASSLVWGQSHEQYF. The CDR3 DNA is TGTGCCAGCAGCTTAGTATGGGGACAGTCTCACGAGCAGTACTTC.

The chain employs TRBV19 and TRBJ2-7, with D possibly TRBD2 on 6 matching bases. The germline V gene has CDR1 LNHDA and CDR2 SQIVND (reference sequence). V dropped 3 bases and J dropped 2 bases, with 11 bases sitting between them. CDR3 size: 14 residues. The chain's CDR3 is CASSISGEPYEQYF. The CDR3 region has the DNA TGTGCCAGTAGTATTTCGGGGGAGCCCTACGAGCAGTACTTC.

The chain has TRBV6-1 and TRBJ1-1; D gene uncertain. V was clipped by 3 bases and J by 5 bases, with 10 bases between them. In germline, CDR1 is MNHNS, CDR2 SASEGT. The length of the CDR3 is 13 residues. The CDR3: CASSEIPGTEAFF. For the CDR3, the DNA is TGTGCCAGCAGTGAGATTCCCGGGACTGAAGCTTTCTTT.

The chain employs TRBV18 and TRBJ1-5; D uncertain. The germline gives CDR1 KGHSH, CDR2 LQKENI. Trimming pared 3 bases from V and 7 bases from J, leaving 10 bases between. The CDR3 runs to 13 residues. CDR3 amino acids: CASSPSEEQPQHF. The DNA for the CDR3 is TGTGCCAGCTCACCCTCGGAGGAGCAGCCCCAGCATTTT.

The V gene is TRBV4-1, the J gene TRBJ1-1; D is perhaps TRBD1 (5 bases). Deletions cut 3 bases from V and 1 base from J, with 9 bases between. The germline V gene encodes CDR1 MGHRA and CDR2 YSYEKL. The CDR3 is made up of 14 amino acids. Here the CDR3 reads CASSQIGANTEAFF. The CDR3 DNA is TGCGCCAGCAGCCAGATAGGGGCGAACACTGAAGCTTTCTTT.

There are a few counts of this clone. The CDR3 coding sequence is TGTGCCAGCAGCCCCTGGGGGGGGACTAATGAAAAACTGTTTTTT. As protein: CASSPWGGTNEKLFF. The rearrangement joins TRBV14 to TRBJ1-4; the D gene is possibly TRBD1 (5 bases). CDR1 SGHDN and CDR2 FVKESK come from the germline V gene. Trimming took off 4 bases at V and 2 bases at J, with 11 bases between the two ends. This CDR3 comprises 15 residues.

The chain is built from TRBV7-2 and TRBJ2-1; 10 nucleotides align to TRBD2. CDR1 and CDR2 (germline): SGHTA, FQGNSA. The ends lost 8 bases at V and 1 base at J; junction bases unmatched: 14. This CDR3 spans 18 amino acids. CDR3 residues: CASRPGSGGENSYNEQFF. The CDR3 bases are TGTGCCAGCCGGCCTGGGAGCGGGGGGGAAAATTCCTACAATGAGCAGTTCTTC.

This chain uses TRBV4-2 with TRBJ1-2; D is possibly TRBD1 (5 bases). CDR1 LGHNA and CDR2 YNFKEQ come from the germline V gene. This CDR3 is 15 amino acids long. Trimming removed 0 bases at V and 4 bases at J, with 12 bases between. The CDR3, as DNA: TGTGCCAGCAGCCAAGATCAACTCGGGGGCTATGGCTACACCTTC. The encoded protein is CASSQDQLGGYGYTF.

This clone has a handful of counts. The chain is built from TRBV7-6 and TRBJ2-7, with a tentative D call TRBD1 (7 bases). V lost 1 base to trimming and J lost 4 bases, with 14 bases between them. CDR1 and CDR2 from the germline V gene are SGHVS and FNYEAQ. CDR3 size: 15 residues. CDR3 coding DNA: TGTGCCAGCAGCTTAGAGCCAGGGGGGATTTACGAGCAGTACTTC. It is translated as CASSLEPGGIYEQYF. Looking up the rest from reference TRBV7-6 and TRBJ2-7 gives the full variable domain: GAGVSQSPRYKVTKRGQDVALRCDPISGHVSLYWYRQALGQGPEFLTYFNYEAQQDKSGLPNDRFSAERPEGSISTLTIQRTEQRDSAMYRCASSLEPGGIYEQYFGPGTRLTVT.

With respect to this clone: In the same sample, other DNA sequences code for this CDR3. This chain joins TRBV5-1 and TRBJ2-5; 7 positions match TRBD1. Germline values: CDR1 SGHRS, CDR2 YFSETQ. Unmatched junction bases numbered 3, after V lost 0 bases and J lost 4 bases. This CDR3 region has 14 residues. The CDR3 nucleotides are TGCGCCAGCAGCTTGGGACAGGGTAGAGAGACCCAGTACTTC. This codes for CASSLGQGRETQYF.

Of note for this clone: A junction end diverges from the germline sequence, so it may reflect a read error. The chain carries TRBV5-1 and TRBJ1-6; D not resolved. The CDR3 runs 15 residues. From germline, CDR1 is SGHRS and CDR2 YFSETQ. The CDR3 coding sequence is TGCGCCAGCAGCTTGGTGCAGGTCGATAAATCACCCCTCCACTTT. It codes for CASSLVQVDKSPLHF.

This clone was counted a few times. The V and J genes are TRBV7-6 and TRBJ2-5; 7 bases are a match to TRBD1. This CDR3 has 15 residues. Looked up from germline, CDR1 is SGHVS and CDR2 is FNYEAQ. Trimming at V came to 0 bases and at J to 5 bases, leaving 6 bases not matched to a gene. DNA of the CDR3: TGTGCCAGCAGCTTAGCAGGGGGCTCGACGGAGACCCAGTACTTC. Protein: CASSLAGGSTETQYF. Combining the CDR3 with reference TRBV7-6 and TRBJ2-5 gives the whole variable domain GAGVSQSPRYKVTKRGQDVALRCDPISGHVSLYWYRQALGQGPEFLTYFNYEAQQDKSGLPNDRFSAERPEGSISTLTIQRTEQRDSAMYRCASSLAGGSTETQYFGPGTRLLVL.

The V call is TRBV10-3, the J call TRBJ2-7; D not certain. Trimming took 6 bases from V and 5 from J, leaving 17 bases between them. This CDR3 has 14 residues. The V gene's germline CDR1 is ENHRY and CDR2 SYGVKD. CDR3 loop: CAISGGQAGNEQYF. DNA for the CDR3: TGTGCCATCAGCGGTGGGCAGGCCGGCAACGAGCAGTACTTC.

This chain joins TRBV2 and TRBJ2-3, with 9 bases identical to TRBD2. The CDR3 consists of 19 residues. Germline V lookup: CDR1 SNHLY, CDR2 FYNNEI. V lost 0 bases and J lost 4; bases outside the gene matches: 14. CDR3 nucleotide sequence: TGTGCCAGCAGTGAAGCTGTACGGGGCGGGGGGGCCATCCCAGATACGCAGTATTTT. Translation gives CASSEAVRGGGAIPDTQYF. The full variable domain, completed using reference TRBV2 and TRBJ2-3, is EPEVTQTPSHQVTQMGQEVILRCVPISNHLYFYWYRQILGQKVEFLVSFYNNEISEKSEIFDDQFSVERPDGSNFTLKIRSTKLEDSAMYFCASSEAVRGGGAIPDTQYFGPGTRLTVL.

V and J are TRBV6-5 and TRBJ2-1; no clear D gene. Trimming stripped 4 bases from V and 0 bases from J, with 10 bases between. Germline V gene lookup returns CDR1 MNHEY and CDR2 SVGAGI. The CDR3 contains 15 residues. The CDR3 protein is CASSSEKSSYNEQFF. The CDR3 coding sequence is TGTGCCAGCAGTTCCGAGAAGAGCTCCTACAATGAGCAGTTCTTC.

CDR3: CASSVVDRGNVEAFF. As DNA, the CDR3 is TGTGCCAGCAGCGTAGTGGACAGGGGAAATGTTGAAGCTTTCTTT. The rearrangement joins TRBV9 to TRBJ1-1; 9 bases are a match to TRBD1. V shed 0 bases and J 7 bases; nucleotides not matched to a gene: 7. Germline assignment: CDR1 SGDLS and CDR2 YYNGEE. The CDR3 covers 15 residues.

The table lists this clone with a few counts. V gene TRBV7-2 combines with J gene TRBJ1-4; 7 nucleotides agree with TRBD1. Germline CDR1 SGHTA, CDR2 FQGNSA. V dropped 6 bases and J dropped 6; count of bases not matched to a gene: 7. The CDR3 is made up of 14 amino acids. The CDR3 loop is CASSRGGADEKLFF. The CDR3 DNA is TGTGCCAGCAGTAGAGGGGGCGCGGATGAAAAACTGTTTTTT.

The chain links TRBV5-1 to TRBJ2-6; TRBD1 aligns across 9 bases. V lost 0 bases, J lost 0 bases, and 7 bases stayed unmatched. CDR3 length: 19 amino acids. Germline assignment: CDR1 SGHRS and CDR2 YFSETQ. CDR3: CASSLVAGTGNSGANVLTF. CDR3 sequence (DNA): TGCGCCAGCAGCTTGGTGGCCGGGACAGGGAACTCTGGGGCCAACGTCCTGACTTTC.

The genes are TRBV7-2 and TRBJ1-2, with 7 bases fitting TRBD1. The CDR3 totals 14 residues. Germline loops: CDR1 SGHTA, CDR2 FQGNSA. After removal of 3 bases from V and 2 bases from J, the junction contained 3 bases not matched to a gene. This CDR3 is CASSFGTANYGYTF. The CDR3 coding sequence is TGTGCCAGCAGCTTTGGGACAGCGAACTATGGCTACACCTTC.

The chain joins TRBV18 to TRBJ2-1; TRBD2 matches 11 bases. V trimming: 3 bases; J trimming: 6 bases; junction bases outside the gene matches: 10. There are 17 residues in the CDR3. CDR1 is KGHSH, CDR2 LQKENI, per germline. This CDR3 is CASSPFNSGGAVNEQFF. CDR3 nucleotide sequence: TGTGCCAGCTCACCCTTCAATAGCGGGGGGGCCGTCAATGAGCAGTTCTTC.

This clone appeared a few times. V usage is TRBV18 and J usage is TRBJ2-5, with a weak D call TRBD2 (5 bases). Per germline, CDR1 KGHSH and CDR2 LQKENI. Trimming stripped 7 bases from V and 5 bases from J, with 11 bases between. There are 12 residues in the CDR3. The CDR3 coding sequence is TGTGCCAGCTGGGGAGCTAGGGAGACCCAGTACTTC. It translates to CASWGARETQYF.